This TCR beta chain was observed in a study of blood T cell repertoires in COVID-19. Study in general: Acute and convalescent COVID-19 specimens originated in the United States, Italy and Spain. Sample material is recorded as cDNA or gDNA derived from T cells, B-cell-depleted T cells, or PBMCs.

Membership in each cohort depended on participant-reported clinical history. Per the authors' pipeline: Reference gene primers were amplified, and this amplification served to estimate nucleated cell counts. Generated by immunoSEQ multiplex PCR, the TCRdb table keeps only in-frame clones and is missing some. For V, J and clone size, that table is used; D and trimming come from the DNA. Among about 270,000 clones, roughly 90% were seen once, and the ten largest hold 2.3%. This CDR3 comprises 13 residues. The V gene's germline CDR1 is SGHRS and CDR2 YFSETQ. V shed 5 bases and J 4 bases; nucleotides not matched to a gene: 0.

The V call is TRBV5-1, the J call TRBJ1-4, with 9 bases lining up with TRBD1. The specimen was PBMCs or T cells enriched from blood (not recorded which). This sequence originates from a woman in her forties with acute COVID-19. The CDR3 DNA reads as TGCGCCAGCAGGGACAGGGGTAATGAAAAACTGTTTTTT. Translating it yields CASRDRGNEKLFF.